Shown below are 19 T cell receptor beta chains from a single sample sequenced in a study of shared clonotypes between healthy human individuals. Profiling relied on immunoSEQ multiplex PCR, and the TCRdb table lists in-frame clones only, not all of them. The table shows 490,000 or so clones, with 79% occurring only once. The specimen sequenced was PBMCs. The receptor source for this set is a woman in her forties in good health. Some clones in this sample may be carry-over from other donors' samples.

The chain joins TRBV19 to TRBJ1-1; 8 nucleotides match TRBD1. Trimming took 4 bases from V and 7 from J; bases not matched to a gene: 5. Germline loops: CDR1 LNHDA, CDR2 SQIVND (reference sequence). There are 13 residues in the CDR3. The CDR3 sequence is CASSNDRGGEAFF. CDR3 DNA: TGTGCCAGTAGTAACGACAGGGGTGGTGAAGCTTTCTTT.

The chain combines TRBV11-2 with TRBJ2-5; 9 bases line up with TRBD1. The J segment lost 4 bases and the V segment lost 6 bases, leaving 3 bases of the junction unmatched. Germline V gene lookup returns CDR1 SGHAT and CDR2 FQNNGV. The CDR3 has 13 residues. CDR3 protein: CASRQQGAETQYF. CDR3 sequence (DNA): TGTGCCAGCAGGCAACAGGGGGCAGAGACCCAGTACTTC.

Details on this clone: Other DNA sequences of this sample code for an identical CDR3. DNA of the CDR3: TGTGCCAGCAGTGAGAGGACTAGTTCGGAGCAGTTCTTC. It is translated as CASSERTSSEQFF. The genes are TRBV6-1 and TRBJ2-1; 7 nucleotides align to TRBD2. The CDR3 spans 13 residues. The junction had 6 bases not matched to a gene; V was cut back by 3 bases and J by 10 bases. The germline gives CDR1 MNHNS, CDR2 SASEGT.

The DNA of the CDR3 is TGTGCCAGCCAGGTCTCTAGCGTGTACAATGAGCAGTTCTTC. Its translation: CASQVSSVYNEQFF. V gene TRBV6-1 combines with J gene TRBJ2-1, with D perhaps matching TRBD2 (6 bases). The ends were cut back, 8 bases at V and 4 bases at J, with 15 bases in the middle. This CDR3 has 14 amino acids. Per germline, CDR1 MNHNS and CDR2 SASEGT.

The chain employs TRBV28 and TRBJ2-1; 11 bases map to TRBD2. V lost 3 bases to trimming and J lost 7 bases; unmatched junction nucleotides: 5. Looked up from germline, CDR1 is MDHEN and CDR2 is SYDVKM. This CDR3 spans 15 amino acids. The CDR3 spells CASSLEGLAANEQFF. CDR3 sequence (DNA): TGTGCCAGCAGTTTGGAGGGACTAGCGGCAAATGAGCAGTTCTTC.

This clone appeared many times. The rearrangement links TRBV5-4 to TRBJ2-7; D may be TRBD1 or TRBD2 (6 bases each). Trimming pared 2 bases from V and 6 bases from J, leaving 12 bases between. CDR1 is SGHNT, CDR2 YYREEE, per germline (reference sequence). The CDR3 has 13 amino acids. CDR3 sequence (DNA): TGTGCCAGCAGCTTTGGGGGGCTGGGCGAGCAGTACTTC. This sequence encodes CASSFGGLGEQYF.

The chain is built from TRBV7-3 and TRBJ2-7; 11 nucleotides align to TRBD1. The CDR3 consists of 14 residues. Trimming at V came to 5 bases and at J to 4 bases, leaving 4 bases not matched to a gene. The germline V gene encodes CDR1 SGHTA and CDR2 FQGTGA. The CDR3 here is CASSEGQGVYEQYF. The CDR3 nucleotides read TGTGCCAGCAGCGAGGGACAGGGGGTTTACGAGCAGTACTTC.

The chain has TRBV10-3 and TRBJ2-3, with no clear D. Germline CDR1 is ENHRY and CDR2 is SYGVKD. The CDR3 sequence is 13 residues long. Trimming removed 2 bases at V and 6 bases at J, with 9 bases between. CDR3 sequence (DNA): TGTGCCATCAGTGAGGACGGCTCGGATACGCAGTATTTT. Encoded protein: CAISEDGSDTQYF.

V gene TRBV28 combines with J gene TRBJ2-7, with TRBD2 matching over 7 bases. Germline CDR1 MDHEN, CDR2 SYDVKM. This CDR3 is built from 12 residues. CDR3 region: CVSTSSTYEQYF. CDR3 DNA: TGTGTCTCGACTAGCTCGACCTACGAGCAGTACTTC.

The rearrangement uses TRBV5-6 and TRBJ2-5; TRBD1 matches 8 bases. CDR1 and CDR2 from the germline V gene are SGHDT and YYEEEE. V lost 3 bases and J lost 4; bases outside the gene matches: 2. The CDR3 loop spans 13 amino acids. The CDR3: CASSWTGRETQYF. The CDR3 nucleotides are TGTGCCAGCAGCTGGACAGGGAGAGAGACCCAGTACTTC.

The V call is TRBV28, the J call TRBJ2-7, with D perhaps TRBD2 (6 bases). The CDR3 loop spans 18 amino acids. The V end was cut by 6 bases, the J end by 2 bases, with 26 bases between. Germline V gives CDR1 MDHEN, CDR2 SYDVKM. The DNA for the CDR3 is TGTGCCAGCAGCCGCGGGGAAGTTGGTTTAGCCGTAACCTACGAGCAGTACTTC. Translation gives CASSRGEVGLAVTYEQYF.

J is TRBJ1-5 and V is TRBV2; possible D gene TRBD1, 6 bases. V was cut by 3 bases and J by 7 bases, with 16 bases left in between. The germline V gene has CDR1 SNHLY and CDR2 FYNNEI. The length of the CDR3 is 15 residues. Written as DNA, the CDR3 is TGTGCCAGCAGTGAGGGGGCAGGGAAGGGCCAGCCCCAGCATTTT. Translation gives CASSEGAGKGQPQHF.

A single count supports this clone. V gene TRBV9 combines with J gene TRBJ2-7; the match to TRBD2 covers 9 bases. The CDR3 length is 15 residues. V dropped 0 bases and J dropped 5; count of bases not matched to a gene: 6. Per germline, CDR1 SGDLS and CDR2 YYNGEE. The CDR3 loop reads CASSVGSSGTNEQYF. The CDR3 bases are TGTGCCAGCAGCGTAGGGTCTAGCGGGACCAACGAGCAGTACTTC.

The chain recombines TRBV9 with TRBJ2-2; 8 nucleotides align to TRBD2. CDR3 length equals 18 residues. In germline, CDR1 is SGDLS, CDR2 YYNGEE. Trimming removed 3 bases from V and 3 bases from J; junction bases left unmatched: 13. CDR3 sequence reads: CASSADFQREFDTGELFF. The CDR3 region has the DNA TGTGCCAGCAGCGCAGATTTCCAGCGGGAGTTTGACACCGGGGAGCTGTTTTTT.

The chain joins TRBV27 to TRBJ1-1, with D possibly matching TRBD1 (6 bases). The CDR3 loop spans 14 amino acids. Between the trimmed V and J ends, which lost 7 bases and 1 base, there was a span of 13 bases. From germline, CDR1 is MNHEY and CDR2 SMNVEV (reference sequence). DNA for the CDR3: TGTGCCAGCACTCAGGGGAGGGGGAACACTGAAGCTTTCTTT. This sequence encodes CASTQGRGNTEAFF.

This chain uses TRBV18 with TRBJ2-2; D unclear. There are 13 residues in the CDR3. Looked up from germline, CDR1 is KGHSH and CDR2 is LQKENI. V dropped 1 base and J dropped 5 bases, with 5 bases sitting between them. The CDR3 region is CASSPLETGELFF. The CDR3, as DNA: TGTGCCAGCTCACCACTTGAGACCGGGGAGCTGTTTTTT.

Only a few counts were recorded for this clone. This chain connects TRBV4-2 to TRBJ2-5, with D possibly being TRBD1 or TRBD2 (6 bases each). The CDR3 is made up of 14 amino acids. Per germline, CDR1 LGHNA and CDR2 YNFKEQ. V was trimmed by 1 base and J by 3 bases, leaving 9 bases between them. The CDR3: CASSQGGAEETQYF. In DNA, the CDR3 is TGTGCCAGCAGCCAAGGGGGGGCGGAAGAGACCCAGTACTTC.

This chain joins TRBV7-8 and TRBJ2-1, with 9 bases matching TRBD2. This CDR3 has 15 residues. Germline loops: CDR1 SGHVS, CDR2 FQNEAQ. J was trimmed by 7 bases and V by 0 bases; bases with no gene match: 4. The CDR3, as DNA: TGTGCCAGCAGCTTAGCACTAGCGGGTTCGAATGAGCAGTTCTTC. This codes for CASSLALAGSNEQFF.

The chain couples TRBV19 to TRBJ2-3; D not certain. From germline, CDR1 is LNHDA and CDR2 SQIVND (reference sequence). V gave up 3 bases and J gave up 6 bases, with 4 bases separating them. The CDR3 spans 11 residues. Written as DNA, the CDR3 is TGTGCCAGTAGTATTACGGATACGCAGTATTTT. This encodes CASSITDTQYF. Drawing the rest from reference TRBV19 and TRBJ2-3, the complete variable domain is DGGITQSPKYLFRKEGQNVTLSCEQNLNHDAMYWYRQDPGQGLRLIYYSQIVNDFQKGDIAEGYSVSREKKESFPLTVTSAQKNPTAFYLCASSITDTQYFGPGTRLTVL.